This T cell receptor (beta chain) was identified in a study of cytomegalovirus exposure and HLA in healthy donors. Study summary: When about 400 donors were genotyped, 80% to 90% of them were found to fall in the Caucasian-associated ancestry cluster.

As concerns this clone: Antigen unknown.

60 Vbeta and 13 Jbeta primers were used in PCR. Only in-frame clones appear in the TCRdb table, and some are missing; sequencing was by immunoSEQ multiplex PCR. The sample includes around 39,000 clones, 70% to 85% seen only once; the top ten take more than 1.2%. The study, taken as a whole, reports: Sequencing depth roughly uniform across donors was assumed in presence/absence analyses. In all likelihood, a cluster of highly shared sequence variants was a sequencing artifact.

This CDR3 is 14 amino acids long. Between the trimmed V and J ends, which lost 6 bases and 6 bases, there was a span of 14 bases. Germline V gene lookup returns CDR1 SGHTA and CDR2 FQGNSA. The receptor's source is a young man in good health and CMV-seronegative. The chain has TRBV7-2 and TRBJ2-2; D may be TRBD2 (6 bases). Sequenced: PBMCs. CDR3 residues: CASRPIAAPGELFF. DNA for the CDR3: TGTGCCAGCAGACCCATAGCGGCCCCCGGGGAGCTGTTTTTT.